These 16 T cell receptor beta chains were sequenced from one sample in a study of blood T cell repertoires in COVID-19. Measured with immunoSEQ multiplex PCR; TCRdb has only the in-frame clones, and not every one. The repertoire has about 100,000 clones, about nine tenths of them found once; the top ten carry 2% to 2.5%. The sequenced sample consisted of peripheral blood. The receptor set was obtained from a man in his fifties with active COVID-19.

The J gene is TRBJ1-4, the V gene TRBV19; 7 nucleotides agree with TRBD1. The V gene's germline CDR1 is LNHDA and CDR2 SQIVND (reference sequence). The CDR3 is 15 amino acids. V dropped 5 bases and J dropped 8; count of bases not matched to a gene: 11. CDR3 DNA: TGTGCCAGTAGTTCAGGGGGGACGGTGGGCGAAAAACTGTTTTTT. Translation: CASSSGGTVGEKLFF.

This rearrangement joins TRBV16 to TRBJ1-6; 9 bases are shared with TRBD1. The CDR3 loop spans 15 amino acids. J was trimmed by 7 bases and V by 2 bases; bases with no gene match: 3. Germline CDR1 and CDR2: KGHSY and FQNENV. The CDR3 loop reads CASSQTGGWNSPLHF. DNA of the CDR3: TGTGCCAGCAGCCAAACAGGGGGCTGGAATTCACCCCTCCACTTT.

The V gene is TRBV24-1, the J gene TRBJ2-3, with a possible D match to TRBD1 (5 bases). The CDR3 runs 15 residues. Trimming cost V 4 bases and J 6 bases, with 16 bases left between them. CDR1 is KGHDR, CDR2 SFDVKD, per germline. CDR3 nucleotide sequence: TGTGCCACCAGTGAGCCGGCCCAGGGTGGGGATACGCAGTATTTT. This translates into CATSEPAQGGDTQYF.

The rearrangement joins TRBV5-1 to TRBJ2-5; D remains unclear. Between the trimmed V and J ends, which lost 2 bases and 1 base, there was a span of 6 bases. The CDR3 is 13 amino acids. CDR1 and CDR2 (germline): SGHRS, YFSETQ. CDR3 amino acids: CASSFNSQETQYF. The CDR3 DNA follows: TGCGCCAGCAGCTTTAACAGCCAAGAGACCCAGTACTTC.

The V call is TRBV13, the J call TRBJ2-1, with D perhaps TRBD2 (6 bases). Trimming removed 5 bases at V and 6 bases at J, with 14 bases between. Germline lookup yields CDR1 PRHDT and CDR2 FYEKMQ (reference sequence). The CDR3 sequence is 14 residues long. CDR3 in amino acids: CASSARDSGNEQFF. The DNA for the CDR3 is TGTGCCAGCAGCGCGCGGGACTCAGGCAATGAGCAGTTCTTC.

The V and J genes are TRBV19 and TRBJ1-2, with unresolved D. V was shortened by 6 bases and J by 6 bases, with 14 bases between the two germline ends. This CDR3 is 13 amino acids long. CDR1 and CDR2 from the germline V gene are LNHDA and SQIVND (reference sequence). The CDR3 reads CASSKTEHNGYTF. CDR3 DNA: TGTGCCAGTAGCAAGACGGAGCATAATGGCTACACCTTC.

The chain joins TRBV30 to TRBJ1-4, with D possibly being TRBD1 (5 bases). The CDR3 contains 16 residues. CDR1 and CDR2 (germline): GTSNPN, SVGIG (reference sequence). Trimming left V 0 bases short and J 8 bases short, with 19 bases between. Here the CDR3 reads CAWSVQEPELFEKLFF. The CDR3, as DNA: TGTGCCTGGAGTGTACAGGAGCCAGAATTATTCGAAAAACTGTTTTTT.

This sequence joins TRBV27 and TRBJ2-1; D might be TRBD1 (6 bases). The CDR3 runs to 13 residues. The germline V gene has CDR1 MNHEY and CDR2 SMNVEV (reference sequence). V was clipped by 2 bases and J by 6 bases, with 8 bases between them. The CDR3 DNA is TGTGCCAGCAGTTTACCACAGGGCAATGAGCAGTTCTTC. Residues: CASSLPQGNEQFF.

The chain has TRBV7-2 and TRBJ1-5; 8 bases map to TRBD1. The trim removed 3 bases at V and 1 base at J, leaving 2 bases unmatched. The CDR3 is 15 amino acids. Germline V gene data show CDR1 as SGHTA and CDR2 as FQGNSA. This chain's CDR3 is CASSFQGASNQPQHF. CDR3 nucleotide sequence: TGTGCCAGCAGCTTTCAGGGGGCAAGCAATCAGCCCCAGCATTTT. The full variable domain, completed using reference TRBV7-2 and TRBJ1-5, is GAGVSQSPSNKVTEKGKDVELRCDPISGHTALYWYRQSLGQGLEFLIYFQGNSAPDKSGLPSDRFSAERTGGSVSTLTIQRTQQEDSAVYLCASSFQGASNQPQHFGDGTRLSIL.

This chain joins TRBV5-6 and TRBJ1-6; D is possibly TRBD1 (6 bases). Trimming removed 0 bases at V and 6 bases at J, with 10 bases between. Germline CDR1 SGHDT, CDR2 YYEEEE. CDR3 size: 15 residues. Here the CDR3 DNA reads TGTGCCAGCAGCTTGGTACAGGGTGGTAATTCACCCCTCCACTTT. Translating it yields CASSLVQGGNSPLHF.

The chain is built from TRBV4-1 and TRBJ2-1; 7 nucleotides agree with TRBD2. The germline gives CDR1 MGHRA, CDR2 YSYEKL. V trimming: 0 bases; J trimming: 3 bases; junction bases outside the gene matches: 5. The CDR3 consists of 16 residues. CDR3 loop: CASSQDTSASYNEQFF. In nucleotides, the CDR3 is TGCGCCAGCAGCCAAGACACTAGCGCGAGCTACAATGAGCAGTTCTTC.

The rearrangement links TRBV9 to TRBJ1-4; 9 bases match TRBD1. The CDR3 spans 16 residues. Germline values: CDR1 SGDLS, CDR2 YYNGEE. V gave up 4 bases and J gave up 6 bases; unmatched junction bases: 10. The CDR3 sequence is CASSPRFGDRDEKLFF. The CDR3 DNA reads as TGTGCCAGCAGCCCTAGATTCGGGGACAGGGATGAAAAACTGTTTTTT.

The CDR3 sequence: CASSYAGAGNEQFF. The DNA of the CDR3 is TGTGCCAGCAGTTACGCGGGAGCGGGCAATGAGCAGTTCTTC. The gene calls are TRBV6-6 and TRBJ2-1, with 7 bases matching TRBD2. The J segment lost 6 bases and the V segment lost 2 bases, leaving 4 bases of the junction unmatched. Germline-derived CDR1 and CDR2 are MNHNY and SVGAGI (reference sequence). The CDR3 has 14 residues.

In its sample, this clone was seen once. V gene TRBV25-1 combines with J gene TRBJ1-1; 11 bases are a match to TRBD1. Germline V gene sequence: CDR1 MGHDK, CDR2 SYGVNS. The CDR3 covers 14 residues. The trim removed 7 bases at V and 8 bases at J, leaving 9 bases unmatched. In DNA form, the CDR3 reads TGTGCCAGCACTACGGACAGGGGGCTTTCCGAAGCTTTCTTT. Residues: CASTTDRGLSEAFF.

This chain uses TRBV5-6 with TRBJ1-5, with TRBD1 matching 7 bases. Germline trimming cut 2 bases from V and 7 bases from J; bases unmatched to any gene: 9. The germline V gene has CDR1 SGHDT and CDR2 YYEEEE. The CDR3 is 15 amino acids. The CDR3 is CASSFYLTGVQPQHF. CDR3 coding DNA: TGTGCCAGCAGCTTTTATTTAACAGGGGTACAGCCCCAGCATTTT.

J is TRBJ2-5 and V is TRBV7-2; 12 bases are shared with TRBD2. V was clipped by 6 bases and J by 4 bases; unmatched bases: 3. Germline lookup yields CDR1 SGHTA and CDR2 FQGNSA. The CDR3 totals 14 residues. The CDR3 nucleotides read TGTGCCAGCAGTTTGACTAGCGGGGGAGAGACCCAGTACTTC. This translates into CASSLTSGGETQYF. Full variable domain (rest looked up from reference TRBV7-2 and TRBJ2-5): GAGVSQSPSNKVTEKGKDVELRCDPISGHTALYWYRQSLGQGLEFLIYFQGNSAPDKSGLPSDRFSAERTGGSVSTLTIQRTQQEDSAVYLCASSLTSGGETQYFGPGTRLLVL.